This TCR beta chain is drawn from a study of T cell repertoires in cytomegalovirus infection. This clonotype was observed a handful of times. The antigen remains undetermined. Study outcomes and limitations: Within the response measured ex vivo, HLA-C-restricted CMV-specific TCR beta clonotypes were dominant.

Using its own MiXCR run on the reads, TCRdb lists one record per CDR3 protein. This table has 550,000 to 850,000 distinct CDR3 sequences, around 31% appearing once. The sequenced sample was cultured PBMCs, obtained from culture after CMV antigen stimulation. This TCR was sampled from a human donor in good health (CMV status not recorded). Some clones in this sample may be carry-over from other donors' samples.

The CDR3 is CASSFSSGGAENIQYF. CDR3 bases: TGTGCCAGCAGCTTCTCTAGCGGGGGGGCGGAAAACATTCAGTACTTC. The chain couples TRBV7-6 to TRBJ2-4; TRBD2 agrees at 12 bases. CDR3 size: 16 residues. Trimming took 3 bases from V and 5 from J; bases not matched to a gene: 5. Germline V gene sequence: CDR1 SGHVS, CDR2 FNYEAQ.